Presented here are 3 T cell receptor beta chains from one specimen sequenced in a study of blood T cells in healthy people across ages. Primed by a sample-barcoded 5' primer and a J-beta primer mix, a second PCR proceeded for about 6 to 11 cycles. TCRdb analysed the 5' RACE reads with MiXCR anew, one entry per CDR3 protein. The sample holds approximately 800,000 distinct CDR3 sequences, around 25% seen once. The same sample was also used in a study of T cells of mothers and their children.

The sample comprised blood. The receptors stem from a boy aged 5-17 years in good health.

CDR3 coding DNA: TGTGCCAGCAGCCCCGGGGACAGGGGGCAAGAGACCCAGTACTTC. Encoded protein: CASSPGDRGQETQYF. The V gene is TRBV9, the J gene TRBJ2-5, with TRBD1 matching over 11 bases. The germline CDR1 and CDR2 sequences are SGDLS and YYNGEE. Trimming cost V 4 bases and J 2 bases; bases outside gene matches: 4. This CDR3 is built from 15 residues.

The V gene is TRBV28, the J gene TRBJ1-4; D gene uncertain. In germline, CDR1 is MDHEN, CDR2 SYDVKM. CDR3 length equals 15 residues. Trimming removed 5 bases from V and 10 bases from J, with 20 bases in between. CDR3 in DNA: TGTGCCAGCAGTCCATATGGCCATACGGTCGGAAAACTGTTTTTT. Translating gives CASSPYGHTVGKLFF.

V is TRBV7-9 and J is TRBJ2-5; the D gene could be TRBD1 or TRBD2 (6 bases each). The CDR3 extends over 18 amino acids. V was clipped by 4 bases and J by 2 bases, with 23 bases between them. CDR1 and CDR2 from the germline V gene are SEHNR and FQNEAQ (reference sequence). The DNA of the CDR3 is TGTGCCAGCAGCTCGCCGTCAGGGGAAGGGGGGACACAAGAGACCCAGTACTTC. Translated, it gives CASSSPSGEGGTQETQYF.